There are a few counts of the clone carrying this TCR beta chain. This entry belongs to a study of blood T cell repertoires in COVID-19. Study-level information: T cells, B-cell-depleted T cells, or PBMCs supplied cDNA or gDNA.

Original data processing: How many nucleated cells were present was estimated from reference gene primer amplification. Measured with immunoSEQ multiplex PCR; TCRdb has only the in-frame clones, and not every one. V, J and clone size reflect that table, while D and trimming were determined from the DNA. The table has around 380,000 clones, roughly four fifths seen once. V trimming: 9 bases; J trimming: 5 bases; junction bases outside the gene matches: 9. The V gene's germline CDR1 is KGHSH and CDR2 LQKENI. This CDR3 is 15 amino acids long. The chain has TRBV18 and TRBJ1-6, with TRBD1 matching over 8 bases. The sample consisted of peripheral blood. This sequence was found in a human donor with acute or convalescent COVID-19. The donor label of this sample is uncertain. CDR3 amino acids: CASHPGTGDNSPLHF. The CDR3 region has the DNA TGTGCCAGTCACCCCGGGACAGGAGATAATTCACCCCTCCACTTT.